This TCR beta chain was profiled in a study of T-cell memory formation after mild COVID-19. General observations from the study: Clones contracting across day 15 to 85 had a balanced CD4/CD8 profile; later expanding clones leaned CD4+.

Using its own MiXCR run on the 5' RACE reads, TCRdb lists one record per CDR3 protein. Counted here are about 90,000 distinct CDR3 sequences, about 13% occurring once; the ten biggest clones make up about 26%. The CDR3 is 16 residues long. Germline lookup yields CDR1 LGHNA and CDR2 YSLEER. V lost 1 base, J lost 4 bases, and 9 bases stayed unmatched. About this clonotype itself: Its antigen is currently unknown. This may come from a read error, since a much larger clone is one base off.

This chain joins TRBV4-3 and TRBJ2-7, with 8 positions matching TRBD1. The sequence derives from an adult woman who had mild COVID-19 (a few samples of this study predate the infection). Cell type and time point are not known. The sample was PBMCs or a T cell subset sorted from them (not recorded which). The CDR3 DNA is TGCGCCAGCAGCCAAGCCGGACAGGGCATAGTATACGAGCAGTACTTC. This sequence encodes CASSQAGQGIVYEQYF.